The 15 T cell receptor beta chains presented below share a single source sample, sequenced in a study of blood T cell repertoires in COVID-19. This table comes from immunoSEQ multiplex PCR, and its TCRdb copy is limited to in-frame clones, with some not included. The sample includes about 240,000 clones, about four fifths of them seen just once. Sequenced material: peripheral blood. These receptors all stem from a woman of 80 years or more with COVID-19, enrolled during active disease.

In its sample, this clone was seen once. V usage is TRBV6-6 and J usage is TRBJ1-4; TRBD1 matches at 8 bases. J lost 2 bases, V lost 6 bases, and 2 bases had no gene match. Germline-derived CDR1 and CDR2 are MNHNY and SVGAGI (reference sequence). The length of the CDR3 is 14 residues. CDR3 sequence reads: CASRQGGTNEKLFF. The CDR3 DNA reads TGTGCCAGCAGACAGGGGGGGACTAATGAAAAACTGTTTTTT.

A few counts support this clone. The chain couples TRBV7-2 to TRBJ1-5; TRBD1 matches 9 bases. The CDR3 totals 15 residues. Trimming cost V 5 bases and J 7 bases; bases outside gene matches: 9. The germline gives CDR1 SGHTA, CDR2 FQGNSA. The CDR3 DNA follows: TGTGCCAGCAGCCCTAGGGGACAGGGCGCCCAGCCCCAGCATTTT. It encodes CASSPRGQGAQPQHF.

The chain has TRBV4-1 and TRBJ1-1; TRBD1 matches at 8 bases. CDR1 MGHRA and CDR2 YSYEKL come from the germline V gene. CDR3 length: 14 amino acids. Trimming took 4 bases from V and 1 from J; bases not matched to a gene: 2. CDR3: CASSPGQGNTEAFF. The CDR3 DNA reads TGCGCCAGCAGCCCCGGACAGGGGAACACTGAAGCTTTCTTT.

The chain's CDR3 is CASSLSYVASGRSYNEQFF. The DNA for the CDR3 is TGTGCCAGCAGTTTAAGTTATGTAGCTAGCGGCCGCTCCTACAATGAGCAGTTCTTC. The chain uses TRBV27 and TRBJ2-1, with TRBD2 identical over 7 bases. Per germline, CDR1 MNHEY and CDR2 SMNVEV (reference sequence). V was pared by 2 bases and J by 0 bases, with 13 bases of the junction left unmatched. This CDR3 is built from 19 residues.

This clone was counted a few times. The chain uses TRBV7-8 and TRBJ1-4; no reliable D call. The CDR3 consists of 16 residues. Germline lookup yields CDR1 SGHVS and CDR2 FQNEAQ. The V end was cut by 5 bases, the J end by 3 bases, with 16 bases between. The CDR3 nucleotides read TGTGCCAGCAGCCCTCAACCGCACAGAGCTAATGAAAAACTGTTTTTT. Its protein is CASSPQPHRANEKLFF.

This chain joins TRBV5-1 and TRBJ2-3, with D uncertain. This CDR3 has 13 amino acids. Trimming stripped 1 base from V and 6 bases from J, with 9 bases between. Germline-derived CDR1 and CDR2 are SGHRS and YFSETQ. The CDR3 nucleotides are TGCGCCAGCAGCTTGACTCCACAGGATACGCAGTATTTT. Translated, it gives CASSLTPQDTQYF.

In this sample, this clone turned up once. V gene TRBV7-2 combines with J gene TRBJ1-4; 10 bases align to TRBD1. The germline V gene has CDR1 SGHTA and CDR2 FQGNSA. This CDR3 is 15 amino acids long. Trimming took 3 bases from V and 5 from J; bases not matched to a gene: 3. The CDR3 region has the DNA TGTGCCAGCAGCTTGTCGACAGGGGGCAATGAAAAACTGTTTTTT. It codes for CASSLSTGGNEKLFF.

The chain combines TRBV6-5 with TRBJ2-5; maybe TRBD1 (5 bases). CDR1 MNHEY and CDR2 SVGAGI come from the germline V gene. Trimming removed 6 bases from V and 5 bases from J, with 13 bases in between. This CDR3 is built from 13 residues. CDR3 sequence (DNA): TGTGCCAGCAGCAGGGCCCCATATGAGACCCAGTACTTC. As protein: CASSRAPYETQYF.

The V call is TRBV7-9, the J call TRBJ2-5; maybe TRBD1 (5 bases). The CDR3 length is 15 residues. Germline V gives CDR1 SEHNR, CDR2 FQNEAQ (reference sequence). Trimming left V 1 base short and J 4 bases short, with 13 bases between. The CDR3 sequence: CASSLDWSGLETQYF. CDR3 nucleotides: TGTGCCAGCAGCTTAGATTGGTCAGGGTTAGAGACCCAGTACTTC.

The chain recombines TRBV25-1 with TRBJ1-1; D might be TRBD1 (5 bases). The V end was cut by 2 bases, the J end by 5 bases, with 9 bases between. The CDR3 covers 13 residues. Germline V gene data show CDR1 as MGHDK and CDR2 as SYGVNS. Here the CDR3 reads CASSEPGGTEAFF. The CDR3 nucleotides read TGTGCCAGCAGTGAACCCGGGGGAACTGAAGCTTTCTTT.

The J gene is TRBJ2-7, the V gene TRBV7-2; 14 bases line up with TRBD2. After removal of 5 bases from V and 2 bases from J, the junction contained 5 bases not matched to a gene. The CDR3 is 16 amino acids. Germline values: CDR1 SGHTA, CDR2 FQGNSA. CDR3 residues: CASSPGLAGVAYEQYF. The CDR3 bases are TGTGCCAGCAGCCCGGGACTAGCGGGAGTCGCCTACGAGCAGTACTTC.

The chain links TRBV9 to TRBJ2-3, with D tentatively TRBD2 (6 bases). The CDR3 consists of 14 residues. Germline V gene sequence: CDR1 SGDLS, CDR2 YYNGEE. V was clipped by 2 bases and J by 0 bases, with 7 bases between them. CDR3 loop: CASSVSGSTDTQYF. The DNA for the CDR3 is TGTGCCAGCAGCGTTAGCGGTAGCACAGATACGCAGTATTTT.

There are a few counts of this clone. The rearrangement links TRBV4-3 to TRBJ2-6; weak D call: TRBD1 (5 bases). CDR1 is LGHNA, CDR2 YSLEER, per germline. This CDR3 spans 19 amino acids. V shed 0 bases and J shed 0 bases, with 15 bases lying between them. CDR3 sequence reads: CASSQDPDRISSGANVLTF. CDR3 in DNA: TGCGCCAGCAGCCAAGATCCTGACAGAATAAGCTCTGGGGCCAACGTCCTGACTTTC.

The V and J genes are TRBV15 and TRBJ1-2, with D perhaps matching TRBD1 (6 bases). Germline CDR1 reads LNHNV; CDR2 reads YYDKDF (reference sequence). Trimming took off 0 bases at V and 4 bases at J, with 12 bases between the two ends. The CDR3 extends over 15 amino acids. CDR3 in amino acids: CATSREGAGPYGYTF. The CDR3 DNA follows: TGTGCCACCAGCAGAGAGGGGGCAGGCCCCTATGGCTACACCTTC.

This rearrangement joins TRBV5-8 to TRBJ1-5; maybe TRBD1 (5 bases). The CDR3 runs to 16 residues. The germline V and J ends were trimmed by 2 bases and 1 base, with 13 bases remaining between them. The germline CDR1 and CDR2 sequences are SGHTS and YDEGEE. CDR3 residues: CASSLKSGRSNQPQHF. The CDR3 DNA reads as TGTGCCAGCAGCTTAAAGTCAGGGCGCAGCAATCAGCCCCAGCATTTT.